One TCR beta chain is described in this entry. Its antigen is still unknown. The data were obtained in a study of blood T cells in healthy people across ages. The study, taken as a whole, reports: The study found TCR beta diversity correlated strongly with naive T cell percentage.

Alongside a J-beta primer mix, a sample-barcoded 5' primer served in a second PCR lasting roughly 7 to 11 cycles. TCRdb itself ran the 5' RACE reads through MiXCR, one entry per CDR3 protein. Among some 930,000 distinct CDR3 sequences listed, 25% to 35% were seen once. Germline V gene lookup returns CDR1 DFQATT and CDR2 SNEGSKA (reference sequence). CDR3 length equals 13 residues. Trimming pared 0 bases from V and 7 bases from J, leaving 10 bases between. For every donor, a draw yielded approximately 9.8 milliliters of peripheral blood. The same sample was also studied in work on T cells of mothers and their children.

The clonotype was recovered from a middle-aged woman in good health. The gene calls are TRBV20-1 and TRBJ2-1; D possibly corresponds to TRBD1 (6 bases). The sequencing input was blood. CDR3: CSAREMRGNEQFF. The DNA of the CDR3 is TGCAGTGCTAGAGAAATGAGGGGGAATGAGCAGTTCTTC.